This TCR beta chain was retrieved from a study of cytomegalovirus exposure and HLA in healthy donors. Overall study context: The study's early data release held about 77 million unique TCRs from HLA-typed donors.

Study-level results: At a 0.05 false discovery rate, a later analysis found roughly 17,000 TCR beta sequences to be associated with HLA alleles. Cytomegalovirus status was reportedly diagnosed by the classifier with high sensitivity and specificity.

13 Jbeta primers and 60 Vbeta primers were used for the PCR. Assay used: immunoSEQ multiplex PCR; TCRdb lists only in-frame clones, some missing. Of roughly 130,000 clones in the sample, around 82% were seen once. Germline V gene data show CDR1 as SEHNR and CDR2 as FQNEAQ (reference sequence). The V gene lost 3 bases and the J gene lost 0 bases, with 9 bases spanning the gap. CDR3 length: 14 amino acids. In regard to this clone: Its target is not known.

This chain joins TRBV7-9 and TRBJ2-7; D may be TRBD1 (5 bases). The TCR comes from a boy younger than 18 in good health and CMV-seronegative. Sequenced: PBMCs. CDR3 coding DNA: TGTGCCAGCAGCTTTGCAGGGAACTCCTACGAGCAGTACTTC. Its protein product is CASSFAGNSYEQYF.